The source of this T cell receptor beta chain is a study of blood T cell repertoires in COVID-19. V was cut by 0 bases and J by 4 bases, with 10 bases left in between. The germline V gene has CDR1 MNHNY and CDR2 SVGAGI (reference sequence). CDR3 length: 15 amino acids. As handled by the study authors: How many nucleated cells were present was estimated from reference gene primer amplification. Sequencing used immunoSEQ multiplex PCR; TCRdb keeps in-frame clones, though not all of them. V, J and clone size reflect that table, while D and trimming were determined from the DNA. The sample contains approximately 94,000 clones, just under 80% of which appear only once.

Material: peripheral blood. The sequence was collected from a man between 65 and 85 years old with active or convalescent COVID-19. The V gene is TRBV6-6, the J gene TRBJ2-1, with a possible D match to TRBD2 (5 bases). CDR3 nucleotide sequence: TGTGCCAGCAGTTACTCAGGCGGGCCATACAATGAGCAGTTCTTC. It specifies CASSYSGGPYNEQFF.